Listed below are T cell receptor beta chains from one sample, sequenced in a study of response to subunit inactivated influenza vaccine. TCRdb reprocessed the RT-PCR reads via MiXCR and lists one record per CDR3 protein. Of around 480,000 distinct CDR3 sequences detected, approximately 11% appear once; the ten largest clones hold about 12%. The sample in question was PBMCs from blood, obtained 35 to 45 days after vaccination. The receptors stem from a man aged 50 to 60 who received an inactivated influenza vaccine. Both conserved end residues are part of each CDR3. The D gene is left open where the match is weak. Rows may omit the clone size; those that give it use once, few, many or a size class.

NA	NA	TRBV7-3	TRBJ2-1	CASSSGPSSYNEQFF	TGTGCCAGCAGCTCGGGACCGAGCTCCTACAATGAGCAGTTCTTC
few	TRBD1	TRBV6-5	TRBJ1-2	CASSYVRTGGGYGYTF	TGTGCCAGCAGTTACGTGAGGACAGGGGGCGGATATGGCTACACCTTC
few	TRBD1	TRBV5-1	TRBJ2-1	CASSFSGTGFSNEQFF	TGCGCCAGCAGCTTCTCCGGGACAGGGTTTAGCAATGAGCAGTTCTTC
NA	TRBD2	TRBV5-5	TRBJ2-1	CASGPSGGALGEQFF	TGTGCCAGTGGGCCTAGCGGGGGGGCCTTGGGTGAGCAGTTCTTC
many	TRBD1	TRBV12-3/TRBV12-4	TRBJ2-1	CASSLGTGGGEQFF	TGTGCCAGCAGTTTAGGGACAGGGGGCGGTGAGCAGTTCTTC
many	TRBD2	TRBV9	TRBJ2-1	CASSVGRGTYNEQFF	TGTGCCAGCAGCGTAGGGCGGGGGACTTACAATGAGCAGTTCTTC
few	TRBD2	TRBV20-1	TRBJ2-2	CSARVAGPNTGELFF	TGCAGTGCCAGGGTAGCGGGGCCGAACACCGGGGAGCTGTTTTTT
NA	NA	TRBV7-2	TRBJ2-5	CASSLAGAGAETQYF	TGTGCCAGCAGCTTAGCAGGGGCAGGGGCCGAGACCCAGTACTTC
few	TRBD1	TRBV7-9	TRBJ1-4	CASSLGGTGYGEKLFF	TGTGCCAGCAGCCTAGGAGGGACAGGGTATGGTGAAAAACTGTTTTTT
NA	NA	TRBV4-3	TRBJ1-5	CASSQDRFYQPQHF	TGCGCCAGCAGCCAAGATCGATTTTATCAGCCCCAGCATTTT
few	NA	TRBV12-3/TRBV12-4	TRBJ1-6	CASSLWTHGTSPLHF	TGTGCCAGCAGTTTATGGACCCATGGAACTTCACCCCTCCACTTT
few	TRBD1	TRBV20-1	TRBJ2-3	CSADRFRDRGLDTQYF	TGCAGTGCTGACAGATTCCGGGACAGGGGCTTAGATACGCAGTATTTT
NA	TRBD2	TRBV29-1	TRBJ2-7	CSVLWASGVSAF	TGCAGCGTTCTTTGGGCTAGCGGCGTATCGGCCTTC
few	TRBD2	TRBV30	TRBJ2-2	CAWSTRLAGGNKNTGELFF	TGTGCCTGGAGTACGAGACTAGCGGGGGGCAATAAGAACACCGGGGAGCTGTTTTTT
few	NA	TRBV7-2	TRBJ1-2	CASSLSEVGDGYTF	TGTGCCAGCAGCTTGTCCGAGGTCGGGGATGGCTACACCTTC
few	NA	TRBV6-2/TRBV6-3	TRBJ2-7	CASSKPSAYEQYF	TGTGCCAGCAGTAAACCCAGCGCCTACGAGCAGTACTTC
NA	TRBD2	TRBV20-1	TRBJ2-3	CSAVRLAPGTQYF	TGCAGTGCTGTCCGACTAGCTCCAGGGACGCAGTATTTT
NA	NA	TRBV7-2	TRBJ2-7	CASSQGGGTQSYEQYF	TGTGCCAGCAGCCAGGGGGGTGGGACACAATCCTACGAGCAGTACTTC
NA	TRBD1	TRBV30	TRBJ2-7	CAWSAQGAYEQYF	TGTGCCTGGAGTGCACAGGGGGCCTACGAGCAGTACTTC
few	NA	TRBV10-3	TRBJ2-1	CAISDSNEQFF	TGTGCCATCAGTGACTCCAATGAGCAGTTCTTC
many	NA	TRBV29-1	TRBJ2-7	CSVFTGSYEQYF	TGCAGCGTTTTTACAGGATCCTACGAGCAGTACTTC
few	NA	TRBV7-2	TRBJ2-7	CASTPTRGLYEQYF	TGTGCCAGCACCCCCACCAGGGGCCTCTACGAGCAGTACTTC
few	NA	TRBV28	TRBJ1-5	CASSPRGAGNQPQHF	TGTGCCAGCAGTCCCCGTGGGGCCGGCAATCAGCCCCAGCATTTT
many	NA	TRBV6-2/TRBV6-3	TRBJ2-7	CASSHHDEQYF	TGTGCCAGCAGTCACCACGACGAGCAGTACTTC
NA	NA	TRBV3-1	TRBJ2-5	CASSQVFETQYF	TGTGCCAGCAGCCAAGTGTTCGAGACCCAGTACTTC
once	TRBD1	TRBV4-1	TRBJ2-1	CASSPRGGQNEQFF	TGCGCCAGCAGCCCCCGAGGGGGCCAAAATGAGCAGTTCTTC
few	TRBD2	TRBV7-9	TRBJ2-2	CASRIPGLAVNTGELFF	TGTGCCAGCAGGATTCCGGGACTAGCGGTTAACACCGGGGAGCTGTTTTTT
many	TRBD2	TRBV12-3/TRBV12-4	TRBJ2-1	CASTLLGGTIHNEQFF	TGTGCCAGCACCCTACTGGGGGGGACTATACACAATGAGCAGTTCTTC
NA	TRBD1	TRBV5-1	TRBJ1-4	CASRQGAANEKLFF	TGCGCCAGCAGACAGGGGGCCGCGAATGAAAAACTGTTTTTT
many	NA	TRBV4-3	TRBJ2-2	CASSQDLRQPTGELFF	TGCGCCAGCAGCCAAGATCTCCGGCAGCCCACCGGGGAGCTGTTTTTT
few	TRBD2	TRBV5-6	TRBJ2-3	CASSPFVGGTDTDTQYF	TGTGCCAGCAGCCCTTTCGTGGGAGGGACGGACACAGATACGCAGTATTTT
NA	NA	TRBV6-2/TRBV6-3	TRBJ2-7	CASSYSRASYEQYF	TGTGCCAGCAGTTACTCCAGGGCTTCCTACGAGCAGTACTTC
many	NA	TRBV7-2	TRBJ2-7	CASSLEETETYEQYF	TGTGCCAGCAGCTTAGAGGAGACAGAGACCTACGAGCAGTACTTC
NA	TRBD1	TRBV12-3/TRBV12-4	TRBJ2-2	CASSPRQGTSTGELFF	TGTGCCAGCAGTCCCAGACAGGGTACTAGCACCGGGGAGCTGTTTTTT
NA	NA	TRBV18	TRBJ2-2	CASSPQGGMNTGELFF	TGTGCCAGCTCACCACAGGGCGGGATGAACACCGGGGAGCTGTTTTTT
many	NA	TRBV29-1	TRBJ2-2	CSVQDTVVSGELFF	TGCAGCGTTCAGGACACCGTAGTCTCCGGGGAGCTGTTTTTT